This T cell receptor beta chain was identified during a study of T cells in localized non-small cell lung cancer. As concerns this clone: The antigen remains unidentified.

Trimming removed 3 bases from V and 5 bases from J, with 10 bases in between. The CDR3 loop spans 13 amino acids. CDR1 and CDR2 (germline): SGHDN, FVKESK. Clones were sequenced by immunoSEQ multiplex PCR, and TCRdb holds only the in-frame ones, with some missing. The table has about 48,000 clones, 60% to 80% seen once. Study results and caveats: In the blood, greater T cell density corresponded to longer overall survival. Compared with tumor, uninvolved adjacent lung displayed greater T cell clonality, ranking highest overall.

Material: peripheral blood, obtained before any cancer treatment. The chain couples TRBV14 to TRBJ2-5; D is unclear. The TCR was taken from a man aged 35 to 69 with stage I squamous cell lung carcinoma. CDR3 region: CASSHNPRETQYF. As DNA, the CDR3 is TGTGCCAGCAGCCATAACCCCAGGGAGACCCAGTACTTC.